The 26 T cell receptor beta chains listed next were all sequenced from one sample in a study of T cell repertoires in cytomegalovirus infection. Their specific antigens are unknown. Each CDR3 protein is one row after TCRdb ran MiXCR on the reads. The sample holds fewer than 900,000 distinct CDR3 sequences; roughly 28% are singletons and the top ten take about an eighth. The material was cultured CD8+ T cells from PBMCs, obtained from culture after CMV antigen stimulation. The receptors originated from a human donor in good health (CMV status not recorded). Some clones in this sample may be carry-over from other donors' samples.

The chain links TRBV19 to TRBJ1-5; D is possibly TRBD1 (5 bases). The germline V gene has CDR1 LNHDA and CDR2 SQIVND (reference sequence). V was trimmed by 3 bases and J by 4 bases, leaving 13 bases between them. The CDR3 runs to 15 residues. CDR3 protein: CASSIGAFENQPQHF. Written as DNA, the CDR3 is TGTGCCAGTAGTATCGGGGCCTTCGAAAATCAGCCCCAGCATTTT. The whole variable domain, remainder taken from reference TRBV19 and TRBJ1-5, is DGGITQSPKYLFRKEGQNVTLSCEQNLNHDAMYWYRQDPGQGLRLIYYSQIVNDFQKGDIAEGYSVSREKKESFPLTVTSAQKNPTAFYLCASSIGAFENQPQHFGDGTRLSIL.

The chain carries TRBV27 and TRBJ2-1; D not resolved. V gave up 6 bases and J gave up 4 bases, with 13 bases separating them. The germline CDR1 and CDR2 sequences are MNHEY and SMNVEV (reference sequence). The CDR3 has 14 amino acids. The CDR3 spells CASSPYGYYNEQFF. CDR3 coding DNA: TGTGCCAGCAGCCCATACGGGTATTACAATGAGCAGTTCTTC.

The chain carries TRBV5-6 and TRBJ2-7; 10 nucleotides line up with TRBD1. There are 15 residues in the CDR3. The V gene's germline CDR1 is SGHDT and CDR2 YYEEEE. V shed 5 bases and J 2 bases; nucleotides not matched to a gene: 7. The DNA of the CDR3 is TGTGCCAGCAGTCCCGGGACAGGGGCTGCCTACGAGCAGTACGTC. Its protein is CASSPGTGAAYEQYV.

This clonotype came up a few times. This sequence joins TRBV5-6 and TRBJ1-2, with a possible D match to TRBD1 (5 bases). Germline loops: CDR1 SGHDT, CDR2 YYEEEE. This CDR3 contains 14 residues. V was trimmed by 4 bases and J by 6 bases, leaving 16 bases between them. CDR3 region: CASSTGPAWNGYTF. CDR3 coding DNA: TGTGCCAGCAGCACGGGGCCGGCATGGAATGGCTACACCTTC.

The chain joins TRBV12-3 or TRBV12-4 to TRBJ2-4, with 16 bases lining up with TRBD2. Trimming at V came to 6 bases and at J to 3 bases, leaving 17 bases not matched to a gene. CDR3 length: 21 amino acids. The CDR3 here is CASRLGLAGGPRVCDKNIQYF. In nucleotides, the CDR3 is TGTGCCAGCAGATTGGGACTAGCGGGGGGGCCGAGAGTTTGTGACAAAAACATTCAGTACTTC.

CDR3 sequence: CASSDPGTDRNEQFF. For the CDR3, the DNA is TGTGCCAGCAGTGATCCCGGGACAGACAGGAATGAGCAGTTCTTC. The genes are TRBV2 and TRBJ2-1; 7 bases map to TRBD1. The CDR3 contains 15 residues. The V segment lost 3 bases and the J segment 7 bases; nucleotides outside the gene matches: 9. Germline CDR1 is SNHLY and CDR2 is FYNNEI.

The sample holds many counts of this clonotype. The CDR3 nucleotides are TGTGCCCCTCAGGGGGAACGGGACACCGGGGAGCTGTTTTTT. This gives the protein CAPQGERDTGELFF. The chain has TRBV7-9 and TRBJ2-2; TRBD1 aligns across 7 bases. The junction had 9 bases not matched to a gene; V was cut back by 11 bases and J by 3 bases. Germline CDR1 is SEHNR and CDR2 is FQNEAQ (reference sequence). The CDR3 spans 14 residues.

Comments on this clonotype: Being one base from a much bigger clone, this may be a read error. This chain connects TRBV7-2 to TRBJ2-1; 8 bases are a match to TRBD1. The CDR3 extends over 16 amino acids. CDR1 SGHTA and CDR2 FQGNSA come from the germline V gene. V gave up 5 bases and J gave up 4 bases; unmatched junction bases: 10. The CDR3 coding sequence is TGTGCCAGCAGCCGCATGAGGGACAGGCTTTACAATGAGCAGTTCTTC. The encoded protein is CASSRMRDRLYNEQFF.

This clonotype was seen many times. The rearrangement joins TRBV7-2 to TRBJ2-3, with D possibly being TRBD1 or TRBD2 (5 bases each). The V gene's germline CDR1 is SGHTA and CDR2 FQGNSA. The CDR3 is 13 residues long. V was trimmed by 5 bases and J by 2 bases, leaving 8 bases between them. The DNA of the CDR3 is TGTGCCAGCAGCCCCGGGACCACAGATACGCAGTATTTT. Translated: CASSPGTTDTQYF.

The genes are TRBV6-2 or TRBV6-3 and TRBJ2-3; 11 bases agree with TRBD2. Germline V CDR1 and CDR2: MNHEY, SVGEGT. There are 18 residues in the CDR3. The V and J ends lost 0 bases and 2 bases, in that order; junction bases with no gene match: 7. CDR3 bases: TGTGCCAGCAGTTACTCATCGGGGACTAGCGGAACCACAGATACGCAGTATTTT. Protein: CASSYSSGTSGTTDTQYF.

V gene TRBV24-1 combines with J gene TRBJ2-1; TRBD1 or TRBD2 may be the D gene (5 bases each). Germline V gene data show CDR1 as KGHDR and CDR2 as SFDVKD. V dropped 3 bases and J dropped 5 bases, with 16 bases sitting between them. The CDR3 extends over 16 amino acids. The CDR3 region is CATSDGDRYLNNEQFF. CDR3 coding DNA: TGTGCCACCAGTGATGGGGACCGATACTTGAACAATGAGCAGTTCTTC.

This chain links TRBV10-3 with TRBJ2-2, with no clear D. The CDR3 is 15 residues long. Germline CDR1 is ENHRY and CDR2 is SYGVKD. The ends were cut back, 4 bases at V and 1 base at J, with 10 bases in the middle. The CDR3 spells CAISVKVQNTGELFF. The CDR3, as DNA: TGTGCCATCAGTGTAAAGGTACAGAACACCGGGGAGCTGTTTTTT.

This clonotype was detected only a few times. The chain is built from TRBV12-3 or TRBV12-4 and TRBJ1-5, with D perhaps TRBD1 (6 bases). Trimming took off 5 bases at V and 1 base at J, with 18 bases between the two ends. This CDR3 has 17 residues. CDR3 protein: CASSLPRGGGSNQPQHF. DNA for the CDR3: TGTGCCAGCAGTCTTCCCCGGGGGGGCGGAAGCAATCAGCCCCAGCATTTT.

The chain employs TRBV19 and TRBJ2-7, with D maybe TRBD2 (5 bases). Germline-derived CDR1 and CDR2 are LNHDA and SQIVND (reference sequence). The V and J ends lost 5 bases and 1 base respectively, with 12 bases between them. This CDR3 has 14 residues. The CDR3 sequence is CASSPSRGSYEQYF. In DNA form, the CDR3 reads TGTGCCAGTAGTCCCTCCCGCGGGTCCTACGAGCAGTACTTC.

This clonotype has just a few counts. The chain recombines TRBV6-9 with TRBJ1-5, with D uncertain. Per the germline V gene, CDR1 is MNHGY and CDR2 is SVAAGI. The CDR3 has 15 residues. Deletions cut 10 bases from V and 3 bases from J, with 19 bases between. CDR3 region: CATRDSVPYNQPQHF. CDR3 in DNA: TGTGCCACCCGAGACTCTGTTCCCTACAATCAGCCCCAGCATTTT.

The CDR3 coding sequence is TGTGCCAGCAGCAGCCCCCAGAGGGGGCAATGGTATGGCTACACCTTC. Translated, it gives CASSSPQRGQWYGYTF. The chain recombines TRBV27 with TRBJ1-2; 7 bases match TRBD1. Losses at the gene ends were 6 bases for V and 5 bases for J; bases not matched to a gene: 15. The CDR3 has 16 amino acids. Germline V gene lookup returns CDR1 MNHEY and CDR2 SMNVEV (reference sequence).

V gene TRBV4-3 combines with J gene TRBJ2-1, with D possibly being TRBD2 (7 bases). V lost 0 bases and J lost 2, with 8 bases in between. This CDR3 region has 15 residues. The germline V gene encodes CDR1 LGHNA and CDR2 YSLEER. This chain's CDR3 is CASSQEGGAYNEQFF. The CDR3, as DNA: TGCGCCAGCAGCCAAGAAGGGGGGGCCTACAATGAGCAGTTCTTC.

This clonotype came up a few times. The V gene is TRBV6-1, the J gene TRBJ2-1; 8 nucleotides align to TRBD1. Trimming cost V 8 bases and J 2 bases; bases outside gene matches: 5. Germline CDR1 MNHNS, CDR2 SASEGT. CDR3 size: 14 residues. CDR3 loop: CASGGQGPYNEQFF. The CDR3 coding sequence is TGTGCCAGCGGCGGACAGGGACCCTACAATGAGCAGTTCTTC.

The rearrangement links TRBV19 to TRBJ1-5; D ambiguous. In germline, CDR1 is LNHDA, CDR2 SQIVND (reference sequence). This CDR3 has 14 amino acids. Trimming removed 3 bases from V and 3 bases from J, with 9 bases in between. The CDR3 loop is CASSMRASNQPQHF. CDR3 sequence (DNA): TGTGCCAGTAGTATGCGGGCGTCCAATCAGCCCCAGCATTTT.

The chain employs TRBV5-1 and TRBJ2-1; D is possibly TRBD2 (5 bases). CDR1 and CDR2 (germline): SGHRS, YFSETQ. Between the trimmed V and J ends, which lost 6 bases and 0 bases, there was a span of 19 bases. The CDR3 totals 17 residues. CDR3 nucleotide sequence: TGCGCCAGCACCTCCTTGGCGGGCAGCAGCTCCTACAATGAGCAGTTCTTC. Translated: CASTSLAGSSSYNEQFF.

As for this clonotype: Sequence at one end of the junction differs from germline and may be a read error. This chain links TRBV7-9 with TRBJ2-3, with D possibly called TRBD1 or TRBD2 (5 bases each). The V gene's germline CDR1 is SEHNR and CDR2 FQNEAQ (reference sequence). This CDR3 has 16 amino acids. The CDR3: CTSSLAGTTKTDTQYF. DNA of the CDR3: TGTACCAGCAGCTTAGCCGGGACCACCAAAACAGATACGCAGTATTTT. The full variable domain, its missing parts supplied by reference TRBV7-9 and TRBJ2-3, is DTGVSQNPRHKITKRGQNVTFRCDPISEHNRLYWYRQTLGQGPEFLTYFQNEAQLEKSRLLSDRFSAERPKGSFSTLEIQRTEQGDSAMYLCTSSLAGTTKTDTQYFGPGTRLTVL.

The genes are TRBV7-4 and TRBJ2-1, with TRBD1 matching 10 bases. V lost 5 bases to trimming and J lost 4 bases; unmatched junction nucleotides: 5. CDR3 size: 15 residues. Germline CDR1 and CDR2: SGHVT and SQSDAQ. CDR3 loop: CASSAGQGWYNEQFF. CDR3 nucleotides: TGTGCCAGCAGCGCGGGACAGGGGTGGTACAATGAGCAGTTCTTC.

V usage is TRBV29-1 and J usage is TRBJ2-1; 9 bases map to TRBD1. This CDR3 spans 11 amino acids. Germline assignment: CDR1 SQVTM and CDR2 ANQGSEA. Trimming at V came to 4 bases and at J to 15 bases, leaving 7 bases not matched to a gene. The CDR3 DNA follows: TGCAGCGTTGTTTGGGACAGGGAACCGTTCTTC. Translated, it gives CSVVWDREPFF.

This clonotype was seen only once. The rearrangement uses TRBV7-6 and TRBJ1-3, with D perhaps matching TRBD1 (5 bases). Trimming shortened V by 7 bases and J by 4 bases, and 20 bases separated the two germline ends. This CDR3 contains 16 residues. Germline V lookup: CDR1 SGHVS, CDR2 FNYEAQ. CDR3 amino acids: CASNSAQGGVGNTIYF. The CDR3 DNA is TGTGCCAGCAACAGCGCTCAGGGAGGGGTCGGAAACACCATATATTTT.

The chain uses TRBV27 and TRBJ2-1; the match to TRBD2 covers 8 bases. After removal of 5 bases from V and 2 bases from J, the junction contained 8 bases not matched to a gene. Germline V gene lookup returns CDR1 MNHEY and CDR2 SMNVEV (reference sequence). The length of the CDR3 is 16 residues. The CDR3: CASSLLAGRTYNEQFF. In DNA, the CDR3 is TGTGCCAGCAGTCTCTTAGCGGGGAGGACCTACAATGAGCAGTTCTTC.

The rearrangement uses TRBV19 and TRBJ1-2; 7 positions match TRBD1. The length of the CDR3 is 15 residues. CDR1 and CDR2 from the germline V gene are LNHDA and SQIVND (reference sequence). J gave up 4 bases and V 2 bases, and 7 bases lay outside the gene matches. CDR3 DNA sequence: TGTGCCAGTAGTATATACAGCCCAGGGGGCTATGGCTACACCTTC. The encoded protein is CASSIYSPGGYGYTF.